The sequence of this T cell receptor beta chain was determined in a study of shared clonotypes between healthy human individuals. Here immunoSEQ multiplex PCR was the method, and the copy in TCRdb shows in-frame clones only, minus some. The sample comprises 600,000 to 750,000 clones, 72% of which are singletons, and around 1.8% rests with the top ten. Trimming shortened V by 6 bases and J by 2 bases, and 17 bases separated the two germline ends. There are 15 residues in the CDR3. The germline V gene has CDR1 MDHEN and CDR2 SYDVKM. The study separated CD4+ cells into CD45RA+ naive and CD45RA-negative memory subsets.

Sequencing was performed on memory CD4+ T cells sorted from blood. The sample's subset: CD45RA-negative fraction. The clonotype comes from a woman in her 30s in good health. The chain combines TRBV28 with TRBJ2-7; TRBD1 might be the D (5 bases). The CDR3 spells CASRGQAKGTYEQYF. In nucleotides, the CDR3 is TGTGCCAGCAGGGGGCAAGCTAAGGGAACCTACGAGCAGTACTTC.